Sequencing of this T cell receptor beta chain was carried out in a study of CD8 T cells in ankylosing spondylitis. Whole-study findings and limits: Certain motif variants had earlier appeared in reactive arthritis synovial fluid and blood. From matched ankylosing spondylitis synovial fluid, disease-linked clones were reportedly recovered at significantly enriched levels. Disease-linked clones were CD8+ and relatively rare in peripheral blood.

A single record per CDR3 protein comes from TCRdb applying MiXCR to the 5' RACE reads. The table has 250,000 to 300,000 distinct CDR3 sequences, 20% seen once. This clonotype was counted only a few times. Its cognate antigen is unknown. This CDR3 comprises 12 residues. CDR1 and CDR2 from the germline V gene are MNHEY and SVGAGI. V lost 6 bases and J lost 0, with 5 bases in between. The chain combines TRBV6-5 with TRBJ2-5; D unclear. This TCR was recovered from a male donor with ankylosing spondylitis or in good health (not recorded which). Sequencing was done on a sample of blood, either unsorted or a sorted T cell fraction (not recorded which). CDR3 DNA: TGTGCCAGCAGCCAGTACCAAGAGACCCAGTACTTC. It translates to CASSQYQETQYF.